This is a list of T cell receptor beta chains from one sample in a study of identical twins. Each CDR3 protein is one row after TCRdb ran MiXCR on the 5' RACE reads. The table lists roughly 1,500,000 distinct CDR3 sequences, more than 30% of them singletons. Sequencing was carried out using cord blood. The source is a newborn girl in good health. Each CDR3 is given with its conserved first and last residue.

>TRBV27
CASSPVGSNALYEQYF
>TRBV27
CARSRLLMDTQYF
>TRBV6-5
CASSCRGLGEQFF
>TRBV3-1
CASKRLTGGAETQYF
>TRBV5-1
CASSGLAGTVGELFF
>TRBV24-1
CATSDLPGTSGFNEQFF
>TRBV12-3/TRBV12-4
CASSFTEGEQYF
>TRBV28
CASSLGKGVASYNSPLHF
>TRBV6-5
CASSYSWGTALNTEAFF
>TRBV5-1
CASSGTGIGETQYF
>TRBV6-1
CASSETWGTDTQYF
>TRBV12-3/TRBV12-4
CASSRDTRNQHQHF
>TRBV25-1
CAGSESAEETQYF
>TRBV6-6
CASSCSRDSHGYTF
>TRBV2
CAGSRDRGRNGYTF
>TRBV11-2
CASNLTGTGELFF
>TRBV5-1
CASSLAAEDTEAFF
>TRBV6-6
CASSRELSSYEQYF
>TRBV5-1
CASSLAGTGEKLFF
>TRBV4-2
CASSPGGVRDEQYF
>TRBV20-1
CSATRQNTEAFF
>TRBV7-2
CASSLTGQVYGYTF
>TRBV7-2
CASQTQGQLNSPLHF
>TRBV5-1
CASSPKGTGLNTEAFF
>TRBV12-3/TRBV12-4
CASSLGTGVGYTF
>TRBV12-3/TRBV12-4
CASRDRRHTDTQYF
>TRBV24-1
CATARDRDTDTQYF
>TRBV25-1
CASSDIGRGVGTEAFF
>TRBV5-1
CASSRVGGYSYNSPLHF
>TRBV10-3
CAISEQRSPLHF
>TRBV6-5
CASSYSPGPNNEQFF
>TRBV2
CASSKLSGGLHEQYF
>TRBV11-2
CASSSIRGPYEQYF
>TRBV12-5
CASGLVQSSYNEQFF
>TRBV6-4
CASMGVDPYF
>TRBV20-1
CSASLLGTGTNEKLFF